One sample yielded the 30 T cell receptor beta chains listed below, sequenced in a study of Graves' ophthalmopathy and Graves' hyperthyroidism. CDR3 regions of TCR beta were amplified from RNA transcripts. RT-PCR in the first round used HTBI primers; a second-round multiplex PCR followed. TCRdb independently ran MiXCR on the multiplex PCR reads; one entry per CDR3 protein. The sample shows around 470,000 distinct CDR3 sequences, around 14% of them seen only once. Sequencing used blood. These receptors came from a woman under 40 with Graves' ophthalmopathy.

There are many counts of this clonotype. The V and J genes are TRBV7-3 and TRBJ1-2, with 10 bases identical to TRBD1. This CDR3 has 16 residues. V lost 3 bases and J lost 3; bases outside the gene matches: 7. Germline-derived CDR1 and CDR2 are SGHTA and FQGTGA. CDR3 DNA: TGTGCCAGCAGCTTGGGCGGGACAGGGGTGGACTATGGCTACACCTTC. As protein: CASSLGGTGVDYGYTF.

This clonotype came up many times. The CDR3 region has the DNA TGTGCCAGCACCACCGGGACAGAGAACACCGGGGAGCTGTTTTTT. It codes for CASTTGTENTGELFF. The V and J genes are TRBV27 and TRBJ2-2; TRBD1 agrees at 7 bases. V was clipped by 7 bases and J by 1 base; unmatched bases: 6. Per the germline V gene, CDR1 is MNHEY and CDR2 is SMNVEV (reference sequence). This CDR3 is built from 15 residues.

This clonotype was seen at least ten times. The J gene is TRBJ1-1, the V gene TRBV6-5; D is uncertain. Germline values: CDR1 MNHEY, CDR2 SVGAGI. There are 14 residues in the CDR3. Trimming shortened V by 0 bases and J by 1 base, and 6 bases separated the two germline ends. The CDR3 nucleotides read TGTGCCAGCAGTTACTCGTGGGAGAACACTGAAGCTTTCTTT. The encoded protein is CASSYSWENTEAFF.

This clonotype was seen at least ten times. This chain links TRBV7-9 with TRBJ2-5, with D possibly matching TRBD2 (5 bases). The V and J ends lost 3 bases and 5 bases respectively, with 10 bases between them. This CDR3 is built from 13 residues. The germline V gene encodes CDR1 SEHNR and CDR2 FQNEAQ (reference sequence). The CDR3 reads CASSFGEPETQYF. CDR3 bases: TGTGCCAGCAGCTTCGGGGAACCGGAGACCCAGTACTTC.

This clonotype showed up many times. The rearrangement uses TRBV6-5 and TRBJ2-7; TRBD1 might be the D (6 bases). The CDR3 totals 16 residues. V shed 0 bases and J shed 0 bases, with 12 bases lying between them. Germline V gene sequence: CDR1 MNHEY, CDR2 SVGAGI. This CDR3 is CASSYSTGQVSYEQYF. The CDR3 bases are TGTGCCAGCAGTTACTCTACAGGGCAAGTCTCCTACGAGCAGTACTTC.

This clonotype was counted ten times or more. This sequence joins TRBV30 and TRBJ2-7, with D possibly called TRBD1 or TRBD2 (5 bases each). This CDR3 has 16 residues. Germline V gives CDR1 GTSNPN, CDR2 SVGIG (reference sequence). The germline V and J ends were trimmed by 0 bases and 2 bases, with 17 bases remaining between them. The CDR3 nucleotides read TGTGCCTGGAGTGTACGAGAGGGCAGGGTGGCCTACGAGCAGTACTTC. This codes for CAWSVREGRVAYEQYF.

This clonotype was observed many times. The chain joins TRBV11-1 to TRBJ1-1; 11 nucleotides match TRBD1. Trimming took 4 bases from V and 2 from J; bases not matched to a gene: 9. Germline CDR1 is SGHAT and CDR2 is FQDESV (reference sequence). This CDR3 is built from 17 residues. The DNA of the CDR3 is TGTGCCAGCAGCTACATCCCGGGACAGGGGGAAAACACTGAAGCTTTCTTT. Encoded protein: CASSYIPGQGENTEAFF.

Many counts were recorded for this clonotype. The chain recombines TRBV30 with TRBJ1-5; D remains ambiguous. Looked up from germline, CDR1 is GTSNPN and CDR2 is SVGIG (reference sequence). There are 13 residues in the CDR3. Trimming removed 0 bases from V and 4 bases from J, with 7 bases in between. This CDR3 is CAWSVAINQPQHF. The CDR3 DNA reads as TGTGCCTGGAGTGTCGCCATAAATCAGCCCCAGCATTTT. Full variable domain (outside the CDR3, taken from reference TRBV30 and TRBJ1-5): SQTIHQWPATLVQPVGSPLSLECTVEGTSNPNLYWYRQAAGRGLQLLFYSVGIGQISSEVPQNLSASRPQDRQFILSSKKLLLSDSGFYLCAWSVAINQPQHFGDGTRLSIL.

The genes are TRBV2 and TRBJ2-7; TRBD1 matches 7 bases. V lost 4 bases to trimming and J lost 4 bases; unmatched junction nucleotides: 7. CDR1 is SNHLY, CDR2 FYNNEI, per germline. The CDR3 is 14 residues long. This CDR3 is CASSVGQMFYEQYF. As DNA, the CDR3 is TGTGCCAGCAGTGTGGGACAGATGTTTTACGAGCAGTACTTC.

This clonotype was seen a handful of times. This may be a read error: a much more frequent sequence differs by one nucleotide. The chain couples TRBV9 to TRBJ1-6; D not resolved. Germline CDR1 reads SGDLS; CDR2 reads YYNGEE. The CDR3 runs to 14 residues. The CDR3 coding sequence is TGTGCCAGCAGCGTAGAAGGCTTCAATTCACACCTCCACTTT. Its protein is CASSVEGFNSHLHF. The entire variable domain, with the rest obtained from reference TRBV9 and TRBJ1-6, is as follows: DSGVTQTPKHLITATGQRVTLRCSPRSGDLSVYWYQQSLDQGLQFLIQYYNGEERAKGNILERFSAQQFPDLHSELNLSSLELGDSALYFCASSVEGFNSHLHFGNGTRLTVT.

This clonotype has a count of ten or more. The chain links TRBV28 to TRBJ1-2; D is possibly TRBD1 (5 bases). The V gene lost 7 bases and the J gene lost 8 bases, with 14 bases spanning the gap. The CDR3 runs to 12 residues. CDR1 is MDHEN and CDR2 is SYDVKM in the germline V gene. CDR3: CASKLLGVGYTF. Here the CDR3 DNA reads TGTGCCAGCAAACTTCTAGGGGTGGGCTACACCTTC.

This chain connects TRBV2 to TRBJ1-2, with 9 nucleotides matching TRBD1. Germline V gene data show CDR1 as SNHLY and CDR2 as FYNNEI. The CDR3 runs 14 residues. After removal of 3 bases from V and 9 bases from J, the junction contained 8 bases not matched to a gene. CDR3 bases: TGTGCCAGCAGTGACCGGGACAGGGTTATTAGCTACACCTTC. It codes for CASSDRDRVISYTF.

Turning to this clonotype: At one of its ends the junction is not consistent with the germline gene, which may arise from a read error. The chain recombines TRBV12-3 or TRBV12-4 with TRBJ2-7; perhaps TRBD2 as D (7 bases). This CDR3 has 14 residues. CDR3 sequence: CASRPSAGAYDQYF. The CDR3 DNA follows: TGTGCCAGCAGACCTAGCGCGGGGGCCTACGATCAGTACTTC.

In this sample, this clonotype turned up many times. Here the CDR3 reads CASSHPEGQGGAGYGYTF. The CDR3 DNA follows: TGCGCCAGCAGCCACCCCGAGGGGCAAGGGGGCGCGGGCTATGGCTACACCTTC. The chain uses TRBV4-1 and TRBJ1-2; 7 bases map to TRBD1. Germline CDR1 MGHRA, CDR2 YSYEKL. The CDR3 sequence is 18 residues long. V lost 3 bases and J lost 4; bases outside the gene matches: 17.

As to this clonotype: A much larger clone differs by one base, so this may be a read error. The chain is built from TRBV19 and TRBJ1-5, with D perhaps matching TRBD1 (5 bases). The germline gives CDR1 LNHDA, CDR2 SQIVND (reference sequence). The CDR3 runs to 14 residues. CDR3 DNA sequence: TGTTCCAGTAGTATAACAGGTTACAATCAGCCCCAGCATTTT. It specifies CSSSITGYNQPQHF. The whole variable domain, filled in from reference TRBV19 and TRBJ1-5, reads DGGITQSPKYLFRKEGQNVTLSCEQNLNHDAMYWYRQDPGQGLRLIYYSQIVNDFQKGDIAEGYSVSREKKESFPLTVTSAQKNPTAFYLCSSSITGYNQPQHFGDGTRLSIL.

This clonotype was seen ten or more times. The rearrangement links TRBV27 to TRBJ1-1; 10 positions agree with TRBD1. The length of the CDR3 is 15 residues. The V and J ends lost 6 bases and 7 bases, in that order; junction bases with no gene match: 11. Germline V gene data show CDR1 as MNHEY and CDR2 as SMNVEV (reference sequence). CDR3 bases: TGTGCCAGCAGCGGACTGGGACAGGGGCGCGATGAAGCTTTCTTT. Its translation: CASSGLGQGRDEAFF.

The V gene is TRBV12-3 or TRBV12-4, the J gene TRBJ1-2; no firm D call. The CDR3 is 13 residues long. The V end lost 5 bases, the J end lost 4 bases, and 11 bases lay between the germline ends. CDR3: CASSQTQVYGYTF. The CDR3 region has the DNA TGTGCCAGCAGTCAGACCCAGGTCTATGGCTACACCTTC.

This clonotype has a count of ten or more. The chain recombines TRBV30 with TRBJ2-5; D ambiguous. Germline CDR1 is GTSNPN and CDR2 is SVGIG (reference sequence). Trimming left V 2 bases short and J 4 bases short, with 8 bases between. The CDR3 covers 12 residues. CDR3 protein: CAWSSQRETQYF. In DNA, the CDR3 is TGTGCCTGGAGTTCCCAACGAGAGACCCAGTACTTC.

The table lists this clonotype with many counts. The chain uses TRBV4-1 and TRBJ2-7; 7 bases are shared with TRBD2. The CDR3 runs to 14 residues. The germline V gene encodes CDR1 MGHRA and CDR2 YSYEKL. The V gene end was trimmed by 6 bases and the J gene end by 4 bases; junction bases not matched to a gene: 9. The CDR3 DNA reads TGCGCCAGCAGTCCCTCTAGCGGAGGATACGAGCAGTACTTC. Translating it yields CASSPSSGGYEQYF.

The table lists this clonotype with many counts. V usage is TRBV7-2 and J usage is TRBJ1-2, with D tentatively TRBD1 (5 bases). The CDR3 length is 15 residues. Germline-derived CDR1 and CDR2 are SGHTA and FQGNSA. With 5 bases removed from V and 4 bases from J, the gap between germline ends came to 17 bases. The chain's CDR3 is CASSPGTNPFYGYTF. In DNA form, the CDR3 reads TGTGCCAGCAGCCCAGGGACTAATCCTTTCTATGGCTACACCTTC.

This clonotype has at least ten counts. A much larger clonotype is one base distant, so this may be a read error. V usage is TRBV6-4 and J usage is TRBJ1-5; D is possibly TRBD1 (5 bases). Germline V gives CDR1 MRHNA, CDR2 SNTAGT. The V end lost 6 bases, the J end lost 2 bases, and 23 bases lay between the germline ends. CDR3 length equals 18 residues. The CDR3 DNA sequence: TGTGCCAGCAGACCAGCCGGGACCTTCTTCATTGGCAATCAGCCCCAGCATTTT. Protein product: CASRPAGTFFIGNQPQHF.

This clonotype was observed many times. This rearrangement joins TRBV3-1 to TRBJ2-7, with a tentative D call TRBD2 (6 bases). Trimming pared 4 bases from V and 3 bases from J, leaving 13 bases between. Germline CDR1 LGHDT, CDR2 YNNKEL (reference sequence). The CDR3 contains 14 residues. The CDR3: CASSPGSMDYEQYF. The DNA for the CDR3 is TGTGCCAGCAGCCCCGGGAGCATGGACTACGAGCAGTACTTC.

The chain combines TRBV27 with TRBJ2-7, with 14 bases that match TRBD2. The CDR3 has 15 amino acids. CDR1 is MNHEY, CDR2 SMNVEV, per germline (reference sequence). V dropped 3 bases and J dropped 9; count of bases not matched to a gene: 7. CDR3 residues: CASSFTGTSGRRQYF. Here the CDR3 DNA reads TGTGCCAGCAGTTTCACCGGGACTAGCGGGAGAAGGCAGTACTTC.

On this clonotype itself: At one boundary the junction diverges from the germline segment, which might be a read error. The J gene is TRBJ2-7, the V gene TRBV2; D unclear. Germline-derived CDR1 and CDR2 are SNHLY and FYNNEI. The CDR3 totals 13 residues. The CDR3, as DNA: TGTGCCAGCAAAGCCCTAGGGCTGGACGATCAGTACTTC. Encoded protein: CASKALGLDDQYF.

Ten or more counts support this clonotype. The chain recombines TRBV6-5 with TRBJ1-1; 11 positions match TRBD1. From germline, CDR1 is MNHEY and CDR2 SVGAGI. Unmatched junction bases numbered 7, after V lost 6 bases and J lost 4 bases. There are 15 residues in the CDR3. The CDR3 is CASRRLGTGGTEAFF. CDR3 nucleotides: TGTGCCAGCAGACGCCTCGGGACAGGGGGCACTGAAGCTTTCTTT.

Many counts were recorded for this clonotype. This chain links TRBV27 with TRBJ2-2; TRBD2 matches 7 bases. V trimming: 7 bases; J trimming: 3 bases; junction bases outside the gene matches: 8. The germline V gene has CDR1 MNHEY and CDR2 SMNVEV (reference sequence). The CDR3 length is 15 residues. In DNA, the CDR3 is TGTGCCAGCAAGGGGAGGGGCAGGTACACCGGGGAGCTGTTTTTT. It codes for CASKGRGRYTGELFF.

This chain uses TRBV3-1 with TRBJ2-7, with 8 bases aligning to TRBD2. The germline CDR1 and CDR2 sequences are LGHDT and YNNKEL (reference sequence). The V segment lost 4 bases and the J segment 0 bases; nucleotides outside the gene matches: 8. This CDR3 spans 16 amino acids. This CDR3 reads CASSPRGAGASYEQYF. The CDR3 DNA is TGTGCCAGCAGCCCGCGGGGGGCGGGAGCCTCCTACGAGCAGTACTTC.

The sample holds many counts of this clonotype. In DNA, the CDR3 is TGTGCCAGCGTGCCCCTTGCCCTCTCTGGAAACACCATATATTTT. Amino acids: CASVPLALSGNTIYF. V usage is TRBV12-3 or TRBV12-4 and J usage is TRBJ1-3; the D is unclear. V lost 8 bases to trimming and J lost 0 bases, with 14 bases between them. This CDR3 region has 15 residues.

This clonotype was detected many times. The genes are TRBV6-1 and TRBJ2-7; no clear D gene. CDR3 length: 13 amino acids. Germline lookup yields CDR1 MNHNS and CDR2 SASEGT. V was pared by 5 bases and J by 1 base, with 9 bases between. The DNA for the CDR3 is TGTGCCAGCAGTCAGACGGCTTCCTACGAGCAGTACTTC. Amino acids: CASSQTASYEQYF.

V is TRBV3-1 and J is TRBJ2-5; D may be TRBD1 or TRBD2 (6 bases each). The CDR3 covers 14 residues. CDR1 is LGHDT, CDR2 YNNKEL, per germline (reference sequence). V gave up 5 bases and J gave up 4 bases, with 14 bases separating them. In nucleotides, the CDR3 is TGTGCCAGCAGCGAGAGGGGGGCCGGAGAGACCCAGTACTTC. It is translated as CASSERGAGETQYF.